This is a list of T cell receptor beta chains from one sample in a study of cytomegalovirus exposure and HLA in healthy donors. The method was immunoSEQ multiplex PCR; TCRdb's version includes in-frame clones alone and lacks a portion of them. This listing includes 77,000 or so clones. The sequenced material came from PBMCs. The origin of the receptors is a man under 40 in good health and CMV-seronegative. The CDR3 runs from the conserved cysteine through the conserved F or W. The D gene is left open where the match is weak.

V: TRBV5-1
J: TRBJ2-5
D: -
CDR3: CASSLAASGETQYF
DNA: TGCGCCAGCAGCTTGGCAGCTAGTGGAGAGACCCAGTACTTC

V: TRBV5-6
J: TRBJ2-3
D: -
CDR3: CASSTMGASTDTQYF
DNA: TGTGCCAGCAGCACCATGGGGGCCAGCACAGATACGCAGTATTTT

V: TRBV5-1
J: TRBJ2-5
D: TRBD2
CDR3: CASSFRVGEGQETQYF
DNA: TGCGCCAGCAGCTTCAGGGTCGGGGAGGGTCAAGAGACCCAGTACTTC

V: TRBV5-1
J: TRBJ1-4
D: TRBD1
CDR3: CASSLTWWDRGQANEKLFF
DNA: TGCGCCAGCAGCTTGACGTGGTGGGACAGGGGGCAGGCTAATGAAAAACTGTTTTTT

V: TRBV6-1
J: TRBJ2-7
D: -
CDR3: CASSRDRVYEQYF
DNA: TGTGCCAGCAGCCGAGACAGAGTCTACGAGCAGTACTTC

V: TRBV7-9
J: TRBJ1-2
D: -
CDR3: CASSSGTPSYDRWGYTF
DNA: TGTGCCAGCAGCTCCGGGACCCCCTCATACGACAGGTGGGGCTACACCTTC

V: TRBV7-3
J: TRBJ1-1
D: -
CDR3: CASSPPGDEAFF
DNA: TGTGCCAGCAGCCCCCCGGGGGATGAAGCTTTCTTT

V: TRBV5-4
J: TRBJ1-2
D: -
CDR3: CASGPRGDGYGYTF
DNA: TGTGCCAGCGGACCTCGGGGGGACGGTTATGGCTACACCTTC

V: TRBV18
J: TRBJ2-1
D: -
CDR3: CASSPDRSSYNEQFF
DNA: TGTGCCAGCTCACCAGACAGGTCCTCCTACAATGAGCAGTTCTTC

V: TRBV6-5
J: TRBJ2-7
D: TRBD1
CDR3: CASSYSGTGLKYEQYF
DNA: TGTGCCAGCAGTTACTCGGGGACAGGACTAAAATACGAGCAGTACTTC

V: TRBV5-1
J: TRBJ1-2
D: -
CDR3: CASSVDTGTTYGYTF
DNA: TGCGCCAGCAGCGTGGATACAGGTACTACCTATGGCTACACCTTC